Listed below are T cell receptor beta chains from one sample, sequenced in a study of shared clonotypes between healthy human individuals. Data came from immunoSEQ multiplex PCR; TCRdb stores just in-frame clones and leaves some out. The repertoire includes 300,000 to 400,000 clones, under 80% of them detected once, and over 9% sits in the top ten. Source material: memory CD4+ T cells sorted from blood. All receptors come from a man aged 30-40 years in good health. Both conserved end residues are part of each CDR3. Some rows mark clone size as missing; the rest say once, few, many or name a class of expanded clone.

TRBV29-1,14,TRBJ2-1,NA,CSVLGGRGYNEQFF
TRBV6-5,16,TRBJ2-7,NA,CASSYITGVSSYEQYF
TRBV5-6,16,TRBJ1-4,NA,CASSRLLTGTNEKLFF
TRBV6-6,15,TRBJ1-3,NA,CASSYGTVSGNTIYF
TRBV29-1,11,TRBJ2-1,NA,CSVVSGVEQFF
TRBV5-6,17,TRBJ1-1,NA,CASSPRPGGWGNTEAFF
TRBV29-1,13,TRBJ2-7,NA,CSVGEISSYEQYF
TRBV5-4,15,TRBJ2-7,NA,CASSLDPGDWNEQYF
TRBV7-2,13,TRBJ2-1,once,CASSFSYYNEQFF
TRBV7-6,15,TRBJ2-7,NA,CASSKGTSEYYEQYF
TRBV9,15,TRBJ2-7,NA,CASSAEPGYSYEQYF
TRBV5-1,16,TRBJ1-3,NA,CASSSDLQSSGNTIYF
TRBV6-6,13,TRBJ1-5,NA,CASNPQGWEPQHF
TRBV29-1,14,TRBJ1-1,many,CSAQPGQGDTEAFF
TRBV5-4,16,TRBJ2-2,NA,CASSPSDRGNTGELFF
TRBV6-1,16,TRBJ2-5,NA,CASSAAGLARQETQYF
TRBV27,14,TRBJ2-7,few,CASNRQGPNYEQYF
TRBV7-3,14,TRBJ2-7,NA,CASSTGLAGHEQYF
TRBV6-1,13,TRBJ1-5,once,CASSESFNQPQHF
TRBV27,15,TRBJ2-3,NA,CASSFRTTSTDTQYF
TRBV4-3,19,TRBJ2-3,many,CASSQDPPLTSGNTDTQYF
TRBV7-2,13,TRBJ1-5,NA,CASSLSSNQPQHF
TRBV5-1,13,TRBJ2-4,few,CASSLVGENIQYF
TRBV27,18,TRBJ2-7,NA,CASLDDGASGRKPYEQYF
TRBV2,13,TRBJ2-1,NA,CATHPGTSNEQFF
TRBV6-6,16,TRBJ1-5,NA,CASSYRDSYSNQPQHF
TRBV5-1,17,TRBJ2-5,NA,CASSFRGQGFPQETQYF
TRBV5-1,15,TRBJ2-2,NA,CASSLYGPNTGELFF
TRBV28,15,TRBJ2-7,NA,CASRQAGGPSYEQYF
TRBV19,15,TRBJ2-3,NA,CASSIAGAGADTQYF
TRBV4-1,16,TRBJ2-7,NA,CASSQDLSGAVYEQYF
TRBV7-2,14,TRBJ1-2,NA,CASSSRQGNYGYTF
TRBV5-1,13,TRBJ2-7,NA,CASRDLLGYEQYF
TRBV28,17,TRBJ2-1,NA,CASTPPRTSGFIYEQFF
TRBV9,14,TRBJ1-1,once,CASSAQQENTEAFF
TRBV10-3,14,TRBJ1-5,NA,CAIAGQGINQPQHF
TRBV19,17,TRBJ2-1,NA,CASSTPTGPSGFNEQFF